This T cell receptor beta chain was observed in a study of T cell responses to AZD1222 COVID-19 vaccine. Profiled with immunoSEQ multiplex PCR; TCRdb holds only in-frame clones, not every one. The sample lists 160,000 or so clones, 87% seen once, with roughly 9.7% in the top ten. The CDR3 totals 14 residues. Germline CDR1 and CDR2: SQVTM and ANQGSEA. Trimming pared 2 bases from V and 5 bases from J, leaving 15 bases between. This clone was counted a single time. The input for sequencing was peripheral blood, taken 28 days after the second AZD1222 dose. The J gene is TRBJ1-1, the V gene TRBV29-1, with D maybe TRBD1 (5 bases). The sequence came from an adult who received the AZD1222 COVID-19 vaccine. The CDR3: CSVETLSGGTEAFF. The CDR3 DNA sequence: TGCAGCGTTGAAACCCTAAGCGGGGGGACTGAAGCTTTCTTT.